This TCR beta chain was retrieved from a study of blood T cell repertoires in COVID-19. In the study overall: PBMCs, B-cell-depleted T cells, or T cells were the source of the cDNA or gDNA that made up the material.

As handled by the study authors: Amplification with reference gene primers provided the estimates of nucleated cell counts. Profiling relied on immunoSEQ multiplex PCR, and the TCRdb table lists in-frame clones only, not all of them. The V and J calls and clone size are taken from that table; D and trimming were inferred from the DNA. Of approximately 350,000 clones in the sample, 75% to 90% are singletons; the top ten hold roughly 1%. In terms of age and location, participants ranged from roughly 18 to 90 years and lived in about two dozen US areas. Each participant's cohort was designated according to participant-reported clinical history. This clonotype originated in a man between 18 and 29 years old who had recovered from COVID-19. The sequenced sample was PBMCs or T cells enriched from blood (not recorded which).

CDR3 in DNA: TGCGCCAGCAGCTGGGGGCGGGGGGCAGGCACAGATACGCAGTATTTT. Translating gives CASSWGRGAGTDTQYF. This chain uses TRBV5-1 with TRBJ2-3, with 8 bases that match TRBD2. Looked up from germline, CDR1 is SGHRS and CDR2 is YFSETQ. V was pared by 3 bases and J by 1 base, with 7 bases of the junction left unmatched. The CDR3 runs 16 residues.